Presented here are 17 T cell receptor beta chains from one specimen sequenced in a study of blood T cell repertoires in COVID-19. Sequenced by immunoSEQ multiplex PCR; TCRdb stores in-frame clones only, minus some. The data show 85,000 to 120,000 clones, roughly nine tenths seen once. The sample taken for sequencing was peripheral blood. The source is a man aged 50 to 60 with active COVID-19.

This chain uses TRBV13 with TRBJ2-3; D is possibly TRBD1 (6 bases). The CDR3 has 16 residues. Trimming took off 5 bases at V and 5 bases at J, with 20 bases between the two ends. Germline values: CDR1 PRHDT, CDR2 FYEKMQ (reference sequence). The CDR3 loop reads CASSKRTAILGDTQYF. CDR3 DNA sequence: TGTGCCAGCAGCAAAAGGACAGCCATCCTCGGAGATACGCAGTATTTT.

This rearrangement joins TRBV15 to TRBJ1-1; D is undetermined. The germline V gene encodes CDR1 LNHNV and CDR2 YYDKDF (reference sequence). This CDR3 region has 14 residues. The V end was cut by 2 bases, the J end by 10 bases, with 17 bases between. As DNA, the CDR3 is TGTGCCACCAGCAGACTTTTGGGCTCTATAGGAGCTTTCTTT. It codes for CATSRLLGSIGAFF.

In this sample, this clone turned up a few times. The chain carries TRBV6-5 and TRBJ1-1, with TRBD1 as a possible D gene (5 bases). The CDR3 extends over 13 amino acids. CDR1 MNHEY and CDR2 SVGAGI come from the germline V gene. Trimming cost V 6 bases and J 4 bases, with 12 bases left between them. CDR3 sequence: CASSEAGGTEAFF. CDR3 bases: TGTGCCAGCAGCGAGGCGGGGGGCACTGAAGCTTTCTTT.

The V and J genes are TRBV6-5 and TRBJ1-1; D is perhaps TRBD1 (6 bases). The CDR3 sequence is 13 residues long. Looked up from germline, CDR1 is MNHEY and CDR2 is SVGAGI. V shed 6 bases and J shed 5 bases, with 13 bases lying between them. CDR3 DNA: TGTGCCAGCAGGAACAGGGCTAGGACTGAAGCTTTCTTT. Protein product: CASRNRARTEAFF.

V and J are TRBV5-6 and TRBJ1-4; tentatively, D is TRBD1 (5 bases). Looked up from germline, CDR1 is SGHDT and CDR2 is YYEEEE. Trimming removed 2 bases from V and 3 bases from J, with 14 bases in between. The CDR3 consists of 16 residues. This CDR3 is CASSLGEGRANEKLFF. The CDR3 DNA is TGTGCCAGCAGCTTAGGGGAGGGCAGGGCTAATGAAAAACTGTTTTTT.

V gene TRBV4-2 combines with J gene TRBJ2-7; TRBD1 agrees at 8 bases. The length of the CDR3 is 16 residues. Germline CDR1 LGHNA, CDR2 YNFKEQ. J was trimmed by 3 bases and V by 7 bases; bases with no gene match: 14. Written as DNA, the CDR3 is TGTGCCAGCACCTTCCTGTTCAAGGACAGGGACTACGAGCAGTACTTC. Its protein is CASTFLFKDRDYEQYF.

The rearrangement uses TRBV19 and TRBJ2-1; D is ambiguous. CDR3 length: 13 amino acids. Deletions cut 5 bases from V and 4 bases from J, with 9 bases between. Germline V CDR1 and CDR2: LNHDA, SQIVND (reference sequence). DNA for the CDR3: TGTGCCAGTAGTCCGACTCAGTACAATGAGCAGTTCTTC. Residues: CASSPTQYNEQFF. Combining the CDR3 with reference TRBV19 and TRBJ2-1 gives the whole variable domain DGGITQSPKYLFRKEGQNVTLSCEQNLNHDAMYWYRQDPGQGLRLIYYSQIVNDFQKGDIAEGYSVSREKKESFPLTVTSAQKNPTAFYLCASSPTQYNEQFFGPGTRLTVL.

The chain uses TRBV4-3 and TRBJ2-3; TRBD2 matches 9 bases. Trimming removed 2 bases from V and 0 bases from J; junction bases left unmatched: 0. This CDR3 contains 15 residues. CDR1 is LGHNA and CDR2 is YSLEER in the germline V gene. Here the CDR3 DNA reads TGCGCCAGCAGCCAAACTAGCGGGAGCACAGATACGCAGTATTTT. This gives the protein CASSQTSGSTDTQYF.

This chain connects TRBV12-3 or TRBV12-4 to TRBJ2-7, with a tentative D call TRBD1 (5 bases). The V end lost 5 bases, the J end lost 6 bases, and 11 bases lay between the germline ends. This CDR3 has 12 residues. CDR3 in DNA: TGTGCCAGCAGTAGCCAGGGTGGCGAGCAGTACTTC. This encodes CASSSQGGEQYF.

The rearrangement uses TRBV9 and TRBJ2-3; 10 bases align to TRBD1. The germline V gene encodes CDR1 SGDLS and CDR2 YYNGEE. The CDR3 consists of 15 residues. The ends lost 8 bases at V and 4 bases at J; junction bases unmatched: 10. The CDR3 DNA is TGTGCCAGTACCGGGGGACAGGGGATACCAGATACGCAGTATTTT. Its protein product is CASTGGQGIPDTQYF.

The J gene is TRBJ1-1, the V gene TRBV7-8; D is undetermined. Germline V CDR1 and CDR2: SGHVS, FQNEAQ. V shed 5 bases and J shed 11 bases, with 12 bases lying between them. The CDR3 is 11 residues long. The CDR3 protein is CASSRGLSAFF. The DNA of the CDR3 is TGTGCCAGCAGCCGCGGACTTTCGGCTTTCTTT.

The rearrangement uses TRBV6-2 or TRBV6-3 and TRBJ2-7, with TRBD1 as a possible D gene (6 bases). The V and J ends lost 7 bases and 2 bases respectively, with 21 bases between them. Germline V gene sequence: CDR1 MNHEY, CDR2 SVGEGT. CDR3 length: 16 amino acids. CDR3 DNA: TGTGCCAGCACCCCGGACAGCTCACTAACCCCCTACGAGCAGTACTTC. Its protein product is CASTPDSSLTPYEQYF.

This sequence joins TRBV5-6 and TRBJ2-5; D is perhaps TRBD2 (6 bases). Germline-derived CDR1 and CDR2 are SGHDT and YYEEEE. There are 16 residues in the CDR3. Trimming removed 0 bases from V and 5 bases from J, with 17 bases in between. This CDR3 is CASSLGPPGGRETQYF. CDR3 coding DNA: TGTGCCAGCAGCTTGGGTCCCCCCGGGGGTAGGGAGACCCAGTACTTC.

The V gene is TRBV5-6, the J gene TRBJ2-6; 7 bases match TRBD2. Germline CDR1 SGHDT, CDR2 YYEEEE. V lost 5 bases to trimming and J lost 1 base; unmatched junction nucleotides: 12. The CDR3 length is 18 residues. The CDR3 DNA reads as TGTGCCAGCAGTACCGGGGAGGGATTTCGGTCTGGGGCCAACGTCCTGACTTTC. This translates into CASSTGEGFRSGANVLTF.

The chain recombines TRBV19 with TRBJ1-2; 10 nucleotides agree with TRBD1. The J segment lost 4 bases and the V segment lost 3 bases, leaving 5 bases of the junction unmatched. The CDR3 totals 15 residues. Germline lookup yields CDR1 LNHDA and CDR2 SQIVND (reference sequence). For the CDR3, the DNA is TGTGCCAGTAGTATTGGACAGGGGGAAACCTATGGCTACACCTTC. Amino acid sequence: CASSIGQGETYGYTF. The variable domain in full, with the rest retrieved from reference TRBV19 and TRBJ1-2, is DGGITQSPKYLFRKEGQNVTLSCEQNLNHDAMYWYRQDPGQGLRLIYYSQIVNDFQKGDIAEGYSVSREKKESFPLTVTSAQKNPTAFYLCASSIGQGETYGYTFGSGTRLTVV.

This chain connects TRBV6-5 to TRBJ2-1, with a tentative D call TRBD1 (5 bases). Trimming removed 6 bases from V and 2 bases from J, with 14 bases in between. The CDR3 loop spans 15 amino acids. Germline V lookup: CDR1 MNHEY, CDR2 SVGAGI. As DNA, the CDR3 is TGTGCCAGCAGCCCCCGACAGAGTCCCTACAATGAGCAGTTCTTC. This codes for CASSPRQSPYNEQFF.

This clone came up a few times. This sequence joins TRBV19 and TRBJ2-7, with D maybe TRBD1 (7 bases). Germline V lookup: CDR1 LNHDA, CDR2 SQIVND (reference sequence). The CDR3 totals 14 residues. V lost 2 bases and J lost 5, with 13 bases in between. The CDR3 sequence: CASSILGQRDEQYF. As DNA, the CDR3 is TGTGCCAGTAGTATATTGGGACAGCGGGACGAGCAGTACTTC.